Presented here are 8 T cell receptor beta chains from one specimen sequenced in a study of cytomegalovirus exposure and HLA in healthy donors. The PCR made use of 60 Vbeta and 13 Jbeta primers. The method was immunoSEQ multiplex PCR; TCRdb's version includes in-frame clones alone and lacks a portion of them. The table lists 130,000 to 150,000 clones, 60% to 85% of them singletons. Sequenced sample: PBMCs. Source of these receptors: a male donor in good health and CMV-seronegative.

This clone was observed a few times. V usage is TRBV14 and J usage is TRBJ1-1; D may be TRBD1 (5 bases). This CDR3 has 15 amino acids. Germline lookup yields CDR1 SGHDN and CDR2 FVKESK. Trimming took 3 bases from V and 3 from J, leaving 14 bases between them. Written as DNA, the CDR3 is TGTGCCAGCAGCCAGTGGGGAAGGGGCTACACTGAAGCTTTCTTT. It specifies CASSQWGRGYTEAFF. The whole variable domain, remainder taken from reference TRBV14 and TRBJ1-1, is EAGVTQFPSHSVIEKGQTVTLRCDPISGHDNLYWYRRVMGKEIKFLLHFVKESKQDESGMPNNRFLAERTGGTYSTLKVQPAELEDSGVYFCASSQWGRGYTEAFFGQGTRLTVV.

The gene calls are TRBV10-2 and TRBJ1-5; TRBD1 matches 7 bases. The J segment lost 4 bases and the V segment lost 10 bases, leaving 7 bases of the junction unmatched. The germline V gene encodes CDR1 WSHSY and CDR2 SAAADI. The CDR3 consists of 13 residues. CDR3 nucleotide sequence: TGCGCCACACAACAGACAGGGAATCAGCCCCAGCATTTT. Encoded protein: CATQQTGNQPQHF.

The chain links TRBV28 to TRBJ1-5; D is unclear. V was pared by 3 bases and J by 2 bases, with 11 bases between. The CDR3 is made up of 15 amino acids. CDR1 is MDHEN, CDR2 SYDVKM, per germline. CDR3 protein: CASSFSARGNQPQHF. Here the CDR3 DNA reads TGTGCCAGCAGTTTCTCTGCTCGGGGCAATCAGCCCCAGCATTTT.

The V call is TRBV9, the J call TRBJ1-2, with a possible D match to TRBD1 (5 bases). Germline CDR1 is SGDLS and CDR2 is YYNGEE. V shed 6 bases and J shed 8 bases, with 17 bases lying between them. The CDR3 has 13 amino acids. The CDR3 nucleotides read TGTGCCAGCAACCGGGACTCTCCGGAGGGCTACACCTTC. It specifies CASNRDSPEGYTF.

V and J are TRBV7-9 and TRBJ2-1; TRBD1 might be the D (6 bases). This CDR3 is 15 amino acids long. Looked up from germline, CDR1 is SEHNR and CDR2 is FQNEAQ (reference sequence). Trimming pared 0 bases from V and 7 bases from J, leaving 13 bases between. The CDR3 DNA follows: TGTGCCAGCAGCTTAGCGGGGGCGAGGGCAAATGAGCAGTTCTTC. It is translated as CASSLAGARANEQFF.

The J gene is TRBJ1-2, the V gene TRBV5-1; no clear D gene. The CDR3 has 15 residues. V was pared by 0 bases and J by 4 bases, with 13 bases between. Germline CDR1 reads SGHRS; CDR2 reads YFSETQ. The CDR3 protein is CASSLEGLGGYGYTF. In nucleotides, the CDR3 is TGCGCCAGCAGCTTGGAGGGCCTAGGAGGCTATGGCTACACCTTC.

This clone was observed a handful of times. This chain connects TRBV7-9 to TRBJ2-1, with 7 bases fitting TRBD2. V trimming: 10 bases; J trimming: 0 bases; junction bases outside the gene matches: 9. CDR1 and CDR2 from the germline V gene are SEHNR and FQNEAQ (reference sequence). CDR3 length: 15 amino acids. This CDR3 reads CATGRGGSSYNEQFF. The CDR3 bases are TGTGCCACCGGAAGGGGCGGGAGCTCCTACAATGAGCAGTTCTTC.

CDR3 sequence (DNA): TGTGCCAGCAGCCAAGATTTAGCGGTACGCTCCAATGAGCAGTTCTTC. Residues: CASSQDLAVRSNEQFF. The genes are TRBV4-2 and TRBJ2-1; D is possibly TRBD2 (6 bases). The V gene lost 0 bases and the J gene lost 6 bases, with 15 bases spanning the gap. Looked up from germline, CDR1 is LGHNA and CDR2 is YNFKEQ. This CDR3 region has 16 residues.